These T cell receptor beta chains were read from a single sample in a study of monozygotic twins with cystic fibrosis. Sequencing was performed with immunoSEQ multiplex PCR; in TCRdb, only in-frame clones are kept and a portion is missing. The table lists about 19,000 clones, around 97% of them singletons. Source material: blood. These receptors were taken from a woman in her thirties with cystic fibrosis. CDR3s leave out the opening cysteine and the closing phenylalanine or tryptophan.

V gene	J gene	CDR3 protein
TRBV7-6	TRBJ1-5	ASSPEGGQPQH
TRBV6-1	TRBJ1-2	ASSPGTVNYGYT
TRBV4-1	TRBJ1-1	ASSQGTRGRNTEAF
TRBV6-4	TRBJ1-6	ASSPQGGGSPLH
TRBV9	TRBJ2-7	ASSEGSGGGYSYEQY
TRBV5-5	TRBJ1-5	ASSQGERNQPQH
TRBV10-3	TRBJ1-3	AISEKGLGNTIY
TRBV19	TRBJ2-7	ASSYNSYEQY
TRBV15	TRBJ2-5	ATSRAPYQETQY
TRBV19	TRBJ2-3	ASSPLAGGPTGTDTQY
TRBV10-3	TRBJ1-5	ATLQGSGSNQPQH
TRBV5-1	TRBJ2-1	ASSSHPSAPDNEQF
TRBV7-6	TRBJ2-5	ASSLEASVQETQY
TRBV19	TRBJ2-3	ASSIGGGRHTDTQY
TRBV19	TRBJ1-1	ASSRTGQAF